This T cell receptor (beta chain) came from a study of early T cells in non-severe SARS-CoV-2 infection. Study-wide findings and caveats: Anti-spike CD8 specificities were favored by VDJdb matching, whose results missed private and CD4 specificities.

As part of library construction, unique molecular identifiers were attached to individual cDNA molecules. TCRdb ran MiXCR on the 5' RACE reads and lists one entry per CDR3 protein. The sample comprises around 44,000 distinct CDR3 sequences, approximately 9.4% of which are singletons, and roughly 8% rests with the top ten. This clonotype was recorded at least ten times. Its antigen is unknown. V lost 0 bases and J 6 bases, leaving 6 bases between the germline ends. From germline, CDR1 is SQVTM and CDR2 ANQGSEA. This CDR3 is built from 12 residues. This TCR derives from an adult who was a healthcare worker with PCR-confirmed SARS-CoV-2 infection or an uninfected control (not recorded which). What was sequenced was whole blood. This chain links TRBV29-1 with TRBJ1-5; possibly TRBD1 for D (5 bases). As DNA, the CDR3 is TGCAGCGTTGAAGATCAGGGTCAGCCCCAGCATTTT. This encodes CSVEDQGQPQHF. Supplemented by reference TRBV29-1 and TRBJ1-5, the full variable domain reads SAVISQKPSRDICQRGTSLTIQCQVDSQVTMMFWYRQQPGQSLTLIATANQGSEATYESGFVIDKFPISRPNLTFSTLTVSNMSPEDSSIYLCSVEDQGQPQHFGDGTRLSIL.